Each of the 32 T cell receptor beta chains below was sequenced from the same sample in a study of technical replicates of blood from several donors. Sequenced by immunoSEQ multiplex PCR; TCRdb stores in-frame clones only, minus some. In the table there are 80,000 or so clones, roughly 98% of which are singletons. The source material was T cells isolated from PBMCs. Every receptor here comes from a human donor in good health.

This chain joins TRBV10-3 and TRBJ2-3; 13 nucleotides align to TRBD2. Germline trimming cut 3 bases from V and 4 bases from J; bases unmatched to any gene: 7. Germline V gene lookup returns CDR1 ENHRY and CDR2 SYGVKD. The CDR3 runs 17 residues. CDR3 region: CAISEGLAGVKSDTQYF. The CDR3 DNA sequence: TGTGCCATCAGTGAAGGACTAGCGGGAGTTAAATCAGATACGCAGTATTTT.

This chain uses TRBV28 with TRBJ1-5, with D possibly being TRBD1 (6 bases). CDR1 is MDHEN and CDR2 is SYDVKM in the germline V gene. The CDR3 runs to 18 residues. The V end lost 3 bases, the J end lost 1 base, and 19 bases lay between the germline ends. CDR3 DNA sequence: TGTGCCAGCAGTTTTGGCGGAGGAGGGGGAGGGAGCAATCAGCCCCAGCATTTT. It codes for CASSFGGGGGGSNQPQHF.

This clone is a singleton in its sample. CDR3 protein: CASSRRETQYF. Here the CDR3 DNA reads TGTGCCAGCAGCCGCCGGGAGACCCAGTACTTC. The V gene is TRBV14, the J gene TRBJ2-5; D gene unclear. The germline gives CDR1 SGHDN, CDR2 FVKESK. The germline V and J ends were trimmed by 4 bases and 5 bases, with 5 bases remaining between them. The CDR3 runs to 11 residues.

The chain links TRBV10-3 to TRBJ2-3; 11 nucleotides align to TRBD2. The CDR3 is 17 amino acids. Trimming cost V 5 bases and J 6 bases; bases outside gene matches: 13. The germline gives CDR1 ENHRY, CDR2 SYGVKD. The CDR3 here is CAISRMGTSGSTDTQYF. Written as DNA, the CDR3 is TGTGCCATCAGTCGCATGGGCACTAGCGGGAGTACTGATACGCAGTATTTT.

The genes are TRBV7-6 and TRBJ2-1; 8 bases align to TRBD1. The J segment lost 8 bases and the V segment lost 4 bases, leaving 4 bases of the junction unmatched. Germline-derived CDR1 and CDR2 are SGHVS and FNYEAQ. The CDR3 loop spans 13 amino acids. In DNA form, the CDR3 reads TGTGCCAGCAGCTGGAACAGGGGGGATGAGCAGTTCTTC. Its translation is CASSWNRGDEQFF.

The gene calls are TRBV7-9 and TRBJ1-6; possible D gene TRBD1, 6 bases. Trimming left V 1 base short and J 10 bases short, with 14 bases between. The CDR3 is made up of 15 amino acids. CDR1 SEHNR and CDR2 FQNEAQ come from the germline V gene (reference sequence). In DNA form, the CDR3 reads TGTGCCAGCAGCTTAGTGCAGGGGCGCGGGTCACCCCTCCACTTT. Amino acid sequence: CASSLVQGRGSPLHF.

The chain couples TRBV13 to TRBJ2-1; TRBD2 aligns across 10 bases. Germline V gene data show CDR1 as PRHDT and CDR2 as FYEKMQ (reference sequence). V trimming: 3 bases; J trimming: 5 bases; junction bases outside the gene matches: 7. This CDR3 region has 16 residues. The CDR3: CASSLGGLADDNEQFF. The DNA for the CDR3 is TGTGCCAGCAGCTTGGGCGGACTAGCGGACGACAATGAGCAGTTCTTC.

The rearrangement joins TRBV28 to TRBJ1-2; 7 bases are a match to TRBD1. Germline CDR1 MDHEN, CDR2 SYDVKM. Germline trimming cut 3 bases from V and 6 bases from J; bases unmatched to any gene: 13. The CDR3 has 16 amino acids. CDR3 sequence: CASSFPIWGTADGYTF. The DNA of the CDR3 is TGTGCCAGCAGTTTTCCCATCTGGGGGACAGCAGATGGCTACACCTTC.

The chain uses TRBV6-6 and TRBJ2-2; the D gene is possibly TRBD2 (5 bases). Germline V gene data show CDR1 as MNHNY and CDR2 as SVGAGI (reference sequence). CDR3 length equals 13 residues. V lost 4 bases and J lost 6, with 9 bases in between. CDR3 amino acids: CASSSSRSGELFF. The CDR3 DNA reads TGTGCCAGCAGTTCTAGCCGCTCCGGGGAGCTGTTTTTT.

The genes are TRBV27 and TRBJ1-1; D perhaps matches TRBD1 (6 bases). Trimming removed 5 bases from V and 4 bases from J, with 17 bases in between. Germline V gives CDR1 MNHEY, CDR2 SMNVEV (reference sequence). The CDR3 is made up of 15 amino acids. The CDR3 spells CASSQGGYDGTEAFF. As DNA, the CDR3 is TGTGCCAGCAGTCAAGGGGGTTACGATGGCACTGAAGCTTTCTTT.

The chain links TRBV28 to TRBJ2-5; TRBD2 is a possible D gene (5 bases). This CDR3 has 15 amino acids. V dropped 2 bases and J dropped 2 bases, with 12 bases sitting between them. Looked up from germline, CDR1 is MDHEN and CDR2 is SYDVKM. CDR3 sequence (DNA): TGTGCCAGCAGTTTAAGGGAGCCGCTTCAAGAGACCCAGTACTTC. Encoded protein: CASSLREPLQETQYF.

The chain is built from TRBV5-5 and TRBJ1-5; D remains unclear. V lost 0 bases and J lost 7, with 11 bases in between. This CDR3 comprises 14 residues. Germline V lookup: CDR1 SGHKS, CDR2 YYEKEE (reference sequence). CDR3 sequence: CASSLDLTIQPQHF. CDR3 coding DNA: TGTGCCAGCAGCTTGGACCTAACGATACAGCCCCAGCATTTT.

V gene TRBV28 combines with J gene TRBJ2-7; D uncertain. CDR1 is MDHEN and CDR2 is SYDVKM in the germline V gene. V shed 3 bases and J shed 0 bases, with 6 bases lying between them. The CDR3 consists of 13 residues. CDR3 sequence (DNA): TGTGCCAGCAGTTTTCGAGCCTCCTACGAGCAGTACTTC. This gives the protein CASSFRASYEQYF.

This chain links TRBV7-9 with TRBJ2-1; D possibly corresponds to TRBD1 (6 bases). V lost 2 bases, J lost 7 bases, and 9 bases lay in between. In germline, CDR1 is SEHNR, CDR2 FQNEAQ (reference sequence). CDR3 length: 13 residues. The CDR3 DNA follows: TGTGCCAGCAGCTTATACAGGGAAAATGAGCAGTTCTTC. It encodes CASSLYRENEQFF.

Here the CDR3 reads CASSLISGSHSGYTF. As DNA, the CDR3 is TGTGCCAGCAGCTTAATATCGGGGTCCCACTCTGGCTACACCTTC. This chain joins TRBV7-2 and TRBJ1-2, with unresolved D. The length of the CDR3 is 15 residues. V gave up 2 bases and J gave up 7 bases, with 17 bases separating them. The V gene's germline CDR1 is SGHTA and CDR2 FQGNSA. The full variable domain, completed using reference TRBV7-2 and TRBJ1-2, is GAGVSQSPSNKVTEKGKDVELRCDPISGHTALYWYRQSLGQGLEFLIYFQGNSAPDKSGLPSDRFSAERTGGSVSTLTIQRTQQEDSAVYLCASSLISGSHSGYTFGSGTRLTVV.

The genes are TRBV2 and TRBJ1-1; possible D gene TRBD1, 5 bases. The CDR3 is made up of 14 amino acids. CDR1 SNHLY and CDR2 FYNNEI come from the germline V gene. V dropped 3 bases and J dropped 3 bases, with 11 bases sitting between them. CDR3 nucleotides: TGTGCCAGCAGTGAGCGGACGGGGGACACTGAAGCTTTCTTT. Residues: CASSERTGDTEAFF.

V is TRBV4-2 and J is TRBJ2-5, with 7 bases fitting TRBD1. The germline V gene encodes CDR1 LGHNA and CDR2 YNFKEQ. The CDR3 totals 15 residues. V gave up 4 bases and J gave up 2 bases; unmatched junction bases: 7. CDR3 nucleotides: TGTGCCAGCAGCCTACACAGGACAGGTCAAGAGACCCAGTACTTC. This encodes CASSLHRTGQETQYF.

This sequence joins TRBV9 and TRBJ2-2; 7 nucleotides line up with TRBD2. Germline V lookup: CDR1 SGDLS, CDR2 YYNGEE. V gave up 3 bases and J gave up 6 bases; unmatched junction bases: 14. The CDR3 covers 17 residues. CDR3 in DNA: TGTGCCAGCAGCGCCCCACCCGGGACTACCGCGGCCGGGGAGCTGTTTTTT. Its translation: CASSAPPGTTAAGELFF.

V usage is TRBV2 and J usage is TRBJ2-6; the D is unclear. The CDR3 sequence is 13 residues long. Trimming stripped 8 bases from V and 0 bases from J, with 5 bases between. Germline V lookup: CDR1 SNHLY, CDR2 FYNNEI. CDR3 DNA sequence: TGTGCCAGCCGCAGCTCTGGGGCCAACGTCCTGACTTTC. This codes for CASRSSGANVLTF.

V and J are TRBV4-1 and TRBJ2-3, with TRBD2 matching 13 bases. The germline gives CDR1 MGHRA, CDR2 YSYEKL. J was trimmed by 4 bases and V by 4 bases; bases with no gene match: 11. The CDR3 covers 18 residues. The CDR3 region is CASSPSQLAGGLSDTQYF. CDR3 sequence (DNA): TGCGCCAGCAGCCCCAGCCAACTAGCGGGGGGGCTTTCAGATACGCAGTATTTT.

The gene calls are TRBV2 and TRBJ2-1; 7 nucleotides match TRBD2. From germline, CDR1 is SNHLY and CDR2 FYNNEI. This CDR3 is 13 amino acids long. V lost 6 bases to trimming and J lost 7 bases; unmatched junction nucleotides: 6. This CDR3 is CASSRDYLNEQFF. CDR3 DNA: TGTGCCAGCAGCCGGGACTATTTGAATGAGCAGTTCTTC. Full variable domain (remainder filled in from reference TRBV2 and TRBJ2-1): EPEVTQTPSHQVTQMGQEVILRCVPISNHLYFYWYRQILGQKVEFLVSFYNNEISEKSEIFDDQFSVERPDGSNFTLKIRSTKLEDSAMYFCASSRDYLNEQFFGPGTRLTVL.

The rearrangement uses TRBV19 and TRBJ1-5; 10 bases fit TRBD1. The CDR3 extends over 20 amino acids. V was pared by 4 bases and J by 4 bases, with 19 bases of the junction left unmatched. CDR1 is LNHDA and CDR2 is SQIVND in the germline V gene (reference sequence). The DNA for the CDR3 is TGTGCCAGTAGTAAGGCTCCGGGACAGGGGCCGGGGCTTAGAAATCAGCCCCAGCATTTT. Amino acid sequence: CASSKAPGQGPGLRNQPQHF.

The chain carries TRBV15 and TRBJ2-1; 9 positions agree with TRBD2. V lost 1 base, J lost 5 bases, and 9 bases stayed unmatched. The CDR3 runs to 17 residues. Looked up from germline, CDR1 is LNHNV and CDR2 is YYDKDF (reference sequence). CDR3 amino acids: CATSRGSAGGPHNEQFF. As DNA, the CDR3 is TGTGCCACCAGCAGAGGTTCAGCGGGGGGCCCCCACAATGAGCAGTTCTTC.

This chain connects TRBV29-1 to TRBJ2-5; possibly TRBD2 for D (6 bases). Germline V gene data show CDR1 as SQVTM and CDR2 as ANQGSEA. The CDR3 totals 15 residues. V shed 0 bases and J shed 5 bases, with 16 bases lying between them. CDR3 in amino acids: CSVEDPAWRGETQYF. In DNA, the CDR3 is TGCAGCGTTGAAGATCCGGCCTGGCGGGGTGAGACCCAGTACTTC.

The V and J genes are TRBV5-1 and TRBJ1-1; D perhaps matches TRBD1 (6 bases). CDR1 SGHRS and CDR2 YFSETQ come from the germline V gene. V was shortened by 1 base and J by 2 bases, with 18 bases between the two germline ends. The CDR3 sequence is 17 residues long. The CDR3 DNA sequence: TGCGCCAGCAGCTTGTTATTTTCAACGGACAGAAACACTGAAGCTTTCTTT. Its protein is CASSLLFSTDRNTEAFF.

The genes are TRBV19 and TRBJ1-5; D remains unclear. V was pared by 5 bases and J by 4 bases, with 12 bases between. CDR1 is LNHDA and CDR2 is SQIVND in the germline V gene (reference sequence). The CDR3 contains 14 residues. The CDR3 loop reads CASSFSTENQPQHF. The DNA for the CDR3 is TGTGCCAGTAGTTTCTCGACGGAGAATCAGCCCCAGCATTTT.

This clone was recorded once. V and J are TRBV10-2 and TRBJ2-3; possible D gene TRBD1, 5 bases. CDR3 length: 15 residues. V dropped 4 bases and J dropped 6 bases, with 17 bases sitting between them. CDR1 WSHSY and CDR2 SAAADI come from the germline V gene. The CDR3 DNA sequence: TGCGCCAGCAGTGCGTGGACACCAGTCAGCGATACGCAGTATTTT. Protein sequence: CASSAWTPVSDTQYF.

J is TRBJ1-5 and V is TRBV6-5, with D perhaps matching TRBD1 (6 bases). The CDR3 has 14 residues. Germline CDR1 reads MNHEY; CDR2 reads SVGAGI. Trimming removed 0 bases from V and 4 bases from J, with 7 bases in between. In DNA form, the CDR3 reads TGTGCCAGCAGTTACTCACAGGGAAATCAGCCCCAGCATTTT. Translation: CASSYSQGNQPQHF.

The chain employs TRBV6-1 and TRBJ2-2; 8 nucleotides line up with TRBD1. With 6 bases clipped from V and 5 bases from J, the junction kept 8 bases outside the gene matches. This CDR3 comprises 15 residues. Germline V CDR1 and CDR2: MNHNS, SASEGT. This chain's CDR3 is CASRSDRGSTGELFF. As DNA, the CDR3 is TGTGCCAGCAGATCAGACAGGGGATCGACCGGGGAGCTGTTTTTT.

CDR3: CSVGGLYGYTF. In DNA, the CDR3 is TGCAGCGTTGGGGGACTCTATGGCTACACCTTC. The chain links TRBV29-1 to TRBJ1-2, with D possibly being TRBD1 (5 bases). This CDR3 is 11 amino acids long. V gave up 4 bases and J gave up 4 bases, with 7 bases separating them. The germline gives CDR1 SQVTM, CDR2 ANQGSEA.

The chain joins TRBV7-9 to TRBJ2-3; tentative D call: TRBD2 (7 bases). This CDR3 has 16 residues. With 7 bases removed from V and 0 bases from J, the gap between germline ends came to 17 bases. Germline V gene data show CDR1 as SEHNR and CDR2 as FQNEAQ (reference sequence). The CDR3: CASTPPGGRSTDTQYF. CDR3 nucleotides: TGTGCCAGCACCCCGCCGGGGGGCCGTAGCACAGATACGCAGTATTTT.

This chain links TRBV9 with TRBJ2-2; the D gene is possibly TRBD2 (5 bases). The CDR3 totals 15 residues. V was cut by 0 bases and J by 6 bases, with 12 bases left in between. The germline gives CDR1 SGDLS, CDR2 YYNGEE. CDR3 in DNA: TGTGCCAGCAGCGTAGCTGAGGGTAGGTCCGGGGAGCTGTTTTTT. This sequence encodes CASSVAEGRSGELFF.